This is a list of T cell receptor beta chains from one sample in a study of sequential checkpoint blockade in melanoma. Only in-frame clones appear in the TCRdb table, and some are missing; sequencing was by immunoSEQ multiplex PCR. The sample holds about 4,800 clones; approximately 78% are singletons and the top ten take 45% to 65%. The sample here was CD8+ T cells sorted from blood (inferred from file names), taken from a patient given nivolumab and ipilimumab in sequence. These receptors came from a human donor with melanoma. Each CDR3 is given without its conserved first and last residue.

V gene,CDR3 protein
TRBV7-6,ASSTRLGKETQY
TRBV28,ASSFQLAGDEKLF
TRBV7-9,ASSSPPLRRGGRETQY
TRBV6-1,ASSVLEGATYEQY
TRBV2,ASSRNTGELF
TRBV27,ASSQNRAANYGYT
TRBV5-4,ASSLPYEEKETQY
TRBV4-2,ASSQESRDEQY
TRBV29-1,SVEDIDGYT
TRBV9,ASSIGGENTEAF
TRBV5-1,ASSRWGTEENVLT
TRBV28,ASSSNQVQGMSQH
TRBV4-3,ASSRLPYNEQF
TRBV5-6,ASSLGLDNYGYT
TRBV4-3,ASSQDTPIREQY
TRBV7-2,ASSFPGETTNDYEQY
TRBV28,ASSFWTVSSYNSPLH
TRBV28,ASSIPTGEPFYSNQPQH
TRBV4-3,ASSPTDGNNSPLH
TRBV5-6,ASSFISTSTDTQY
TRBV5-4,ASSDTGGPEAF
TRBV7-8,ASSLGSGGETQY
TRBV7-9,ASSGDRVSEF
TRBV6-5,ASSRTGGEGEEAF
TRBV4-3,ASSQAFDSSVHGYT
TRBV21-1,ASSNGQGSFDSYNSPLH
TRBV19,ASSIGGSIYNEQF
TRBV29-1,SVDPGTGQETQY
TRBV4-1,ASSQEGQGARSNQPQH
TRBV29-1,SVYRDPDTGELF
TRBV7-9,ASSKDRGDSPLH
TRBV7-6,ASSLARRGNTIY
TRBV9,ASSARLATSTDTQY
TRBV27,ASSSGQSTDTQY
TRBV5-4,ASSSRDSPYEQY
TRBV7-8,ASSGSSGGAPFYEQY
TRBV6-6,ASRLPSIAF
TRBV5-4,ASSSIGTGYNEQF
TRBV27,ASSMTGTYGYT
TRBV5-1,ASSLAAGSGTEAF
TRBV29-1,SATGLSSYEQY